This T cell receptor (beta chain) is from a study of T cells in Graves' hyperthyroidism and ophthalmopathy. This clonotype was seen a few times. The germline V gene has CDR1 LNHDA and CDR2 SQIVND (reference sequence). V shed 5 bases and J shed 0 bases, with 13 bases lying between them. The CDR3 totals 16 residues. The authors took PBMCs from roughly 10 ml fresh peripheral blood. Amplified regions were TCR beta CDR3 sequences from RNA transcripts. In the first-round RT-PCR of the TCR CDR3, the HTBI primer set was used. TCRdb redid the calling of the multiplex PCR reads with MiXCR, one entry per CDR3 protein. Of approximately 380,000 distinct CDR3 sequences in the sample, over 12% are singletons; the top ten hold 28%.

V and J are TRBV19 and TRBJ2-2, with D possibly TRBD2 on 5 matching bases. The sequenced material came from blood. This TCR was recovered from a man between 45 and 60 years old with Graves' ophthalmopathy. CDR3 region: CASSVLSGANTGELFF. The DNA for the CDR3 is TGTGCCAGTAGTGTACTGAGCGGAGCGAACACCGGGGAGCTGTTTTTT.